The rows below give T cell receptor beta chains drawn from one sample of a study of blood T cell repertoires in COVID-19. Measured with immunoSEQ multiplex PCR; TCRdb has only the in-frame clones, and not every one. The sample lists about 160,000 clones; approximately 84% were seen once. Sequenced: peripheral blood. These receptors were obtained from a man aged 35 to 55 with acute or convalescent COVID-19. CDR3s include the opening cysteine and the closing phenylalanine or tryptophan. A D gene is named only where the DNA matches it firmly. Only part of the rows carry a size: once, few, many, or a class if the clone is expanded.

v_call,clone_size,j_call,d_call,cdr3_nt,cdr3_aa
TRBV7-8,once,TRBJ1-2,.,TGTGCCAGCAGCTTAGGTGGCGGCTCCATCTATGGCTACACCTTC,CASSLGGGSIYGYTF
TRBV30,once,TRBJ2-5,.,TGTGCCTGGAGTGCTCTAAACAGCGGGCAAGAGACCCAGTACTTC,CAWSALNSGQETQYF
TRBV6-1,.,TRBJ1-6,.,TGTGCCAGCAGTGAAGGTGTTCCGGTGTATTCACCCCTCCACTTT,CASSEGVPVYSPLHF
TRBV5-1,.,TRBJ1-2,TRBD1,TGCGCCAGCAGCGGGGGACAGCTAAACTATGGCTACACCTTC,CASSGGQLNYGYTF
TRBV24-1,.,TRBJ1-2,.,TGTGCCACCAGTGATTTGCAAAACAGAGGCTACACCTTC,CATSDLQNRGYTF
TRBV6-2/TRBV6-3,few,TRBJ1-1,.,TGTGCCAGCAGTTACCAGGGGCGCGTGAACACTGAAGCTTTCTTT,CASSYQGRVNTEAFF
TRBV5-4,.,TRBJ2-5,.,TGTGCCAGCAGTTCTCGGGGGAGGAAAGAGACCCAGTACTTC,CASSSRGRKETQYF
TRBV6-2/TRBV6-3,.,TRBJ2-7,.,TGTGCCAGCAGTAACTGGGCGGCGGGCTACGAGCAGTACTTC,CASSNWAAGYEQYF
TRBV29-1,few,TRBJ1-3,.,TGCAGCATCTCGCGGGACTTAGGCCGAAACACCATATATTTT,CSISRDLGRNTIYF
TRBV28,.,TRBJ2-1,TRBD1,TGTGCCAGCAGCAAACAGGGGAGCTCCTACAATGAGCAGTTCTTC,CASSKQGSSYNEQFF
TRBV28,few,TRBJ1-1,TRBD1,TGTGCCAGCAGTCCGGACAGGGGGCGGGGCACTGAAGCTTTCTTT,CASSPDRGRGTEAFF
TRBV6-5,.,TRBJ1-5,.,TGTGCCAGCAGTACTACCAACAATCAGCCCCAGCATTTT,CASSTTNNQPQHF
TRBV6-2/TRBV6-3,.,TRBJ2-1,TRBD1,TGTGCCAGCAGCCCAGGACAGGCCGATGAGCAGTTCTTC,CASSPGQADEQFF
TRBV11-2,.,TRBJ2-7,.,TGTGCCAGCAGCCTGACAGTCTACGAGCAGTACTTC,CASSLTVYEQYF
TRBV7-3,few,TRBJ2-3,TRBD2,TGTGCCAGCAGCTTAAATCCAGCGGGGGATAATACGCAGTATTTT,CASSLNPAGDNTQYF
TRBV28,once,TRBJ2-5,.,TGTGCCAGCAGTTTAAGTTACCGGCGGGAGACCCAGTACTTC,CASSLSYRRETQYF
TRBV6-5,.,TRBJ2-7,TRBD1,TGTGCCAGCAGACGGGACAGGGGACTTTACGAGCAGTACTTC,CASRRDRGLYEQYF
TRBV10-3,.,TRBJ1-1,TRBD1,TGTGCCACTACGGGACAGGGGAACACTGAAGCTTTCTTT,CATTGQGNTEAFF
TRBV9,.,TRBJ2-2,TRBD2,TGTGCCAGCACGCGGGGGGACCGCACCGGGGAGCTGTTTTTT,CASTRGDRTGELFF
TRBV9,.,TRBJ2-3,.,TGTGCCAGCAGCGTAGATGGGCTTCCCACAGATACGCAGTATTTT,CASSVDGLPTDTQYF
TRBV18,.,TRBJ1-4,TRBD1,TGTGCCAGCTCACCACGGGACAGGTTAGAAAAACTGTTTTTT,CASSPRDRLEKLFF
TRBV6-2/TRBV6-3,once,TRBJ2-1,.,TGTGCCAGCAGTCGGGGGGCCCACAATGAGCAGTTCTTC,CASSRGAHNEQFF
TRBV6-1,.,TRBJ2-1,TRBD2,TGTGCCAGCAGTGAGTCGTTAGCGGGGGGCGGTAAGCAGTTCTTC,CASSESLAGGGKQFF
TRBV11-2,.,TRBJ2-3,TRBD2,TGTGCCAGCAGCTTAAGCGGGGCGAGCCCCACAGATACGCAGTATTTT,CASSLSGASPTDTQYF
TRBV6-5,.,TRBJ2-2,TRBD1,TGTGCCAGCGGGGGACAGGGGAACACCGGGGAGCTGTTTTTT,CASGGQGNTGELFF
TRBV5-1,.,TRBJ2-3,.,TGCGCCAGCAGCTTAGGAGGTCCTCCAGATACGCAGTATTTT,CASSLGGPPDTQYF
TRBV25-1,.,TRBJ1-5,.,TGTGCCAGCAGTTTCCAGGATTATCAGCCCCAGCATTTT,CASSFQDYQPQHF
TRBV27,.,TRBJ2-4,TRBD1,TGTGCCAGCAGTTCAACAGGGGGCTTAGCCAAAAACATTCAGTACTTC,CASSSTGGLAKNIQYF
TRBV2,.,TRBJ1-3,.,TGTGCCAGCAGTGATTCCCGGGGGGGATCCTCTGGAAACACCATATATTTT,CASSDSRGGSSGNTIYF
TRBV3-1/TRBV3-2,.,TRBJ2-5,TRBD2,TGTGCCAGCAGCGGGACTAGCGGGGGGGCAGGCCGGGAGACCCAGTACTTC,CASSGTSGGAGRETQYF
TRBV29-1,few,TRBJ2-7,TRBD2,TGCAGTGCATTGGGACTAGCGGGGGTTGGCGAGCAGTACTTC,CSALGLAGVGEQYF
TRBV18,.,TRBJ1-1,TRBD1,TGTGCCAGCTCACCGGTGATAGGACAGGGAAATATGAACACTGAAGCTTTCTTT,CASSPVIGQGNMNTEAFF
TRBV2,.,TRBJ1-4,.,TGTGCCAGCAATCGAGACTTGGGGCGTGAAAAACTGTTTTTT,CASNRDLGREKLFF
TRBV21-1,.,TRBJ2-1,.,TGTGCCAGCAGCACTCACGACTGCTCCTACAATGAGCAGTTCTTC,CASSTHDCSYNEQFF
TRBV30,.,TRBJ1-6,.,TGTGCCTGGAGTTTCCCATTCAGCTCCTATAATTCACCCCTCCACTTT,CAWSFPFSSYNSPLHF
TRBV19,.,TRBJ2-1,TRBD2,TGTGCCAGTAGTATCCGGACTAGCGGGGCTTTTGGTGAGCAGTTCTTC,CASSIRTSGAFGEQFF
TRBV6-6,.,TRBJ1-2,TRBD1,TGTGCCAGCAGGCCGCCAGAGGGGGCAGTTGTAGGCTACACCTTC,CASRPPEGAVVGYTF
TRBV15,few,TRBJ2-7,.,TGTGCCACCAGCAGACCTACAGGGCCCGGTCACGAGCAGTACTTC,CATSRPTGPGHEQYF
TRBV11-3,.,TRBJ2-2,.,TGTGCCAGCAGCTTCGGACAGTCGGCGAACACCGGGGAGCTGTTTTTT,CASSFGQSANTGELFF
TRBV21-1,.,TRBJ1-2,.,TGTGCCAGCAGCAAAGGGAGGCGGGGCCGTCGGTATGGCTACACCTTC,CASSKGRRGRRYGYTF
TRBV10-2,.,TRBJ2-7,TRBD2,TGCGCCAGCAGTGACTCCTCGGGACTATCCTACGAGCAGTACTTC,CASSDSSGLSYEQYF
TRBV9,.,TRBJ1-3,TRBD1,TGTGCCAGCAGCGAGAGTCCGACAGGGGTGGGAAACACCATATATTTT,CASSESPTGVGNTIYF
TRBV2,.,TRBJ1-1,TRBD1,TGTGCCAGCTGGGGACAGAAGAACACTGAAGCTTTCTTT,CASWGQKNTEAFF
TRBV10-3,.,TRBJ2-7,.,TGTGCCATCAGTGAGGGGACTTTAAGGAGGGAGCAGTACTTC,CAISEGTLRREQYF
TRBV2,once,TRBJ2-3,.,TGTGCCAGCAGTGAGAATAGCGGCTACACAGATACGCAGTATTTT,CASSENSGYTDTQYF
TRBV5-6,.,TRBJ1-4,TRBD1,TGTGCCAGCAGCTCCAGGACAGGGGTGAGAGAAAAACTGTTTTTT,CASSSRTGVREKLFF
TRBV6-5,.,TRBJ1-1,TRBD1,TGTGCCAGCAGTTATTCGACAGGGTATACTGAAGCTTTCTTT,CASSYSTGYTEAFF
TRBV27,.,TRBJ2-1,TRBD2,TGTGCCAGCAGTTTATCGATCTTAGCGGGGGGGTCCTACAATGAGCAGTTCTTC,CASSLSILAGGSYNEQFF
TRBV19,.,TRBJ1-5,.,TGTGCCAGTAGTTTCCGGGAGATTCATCAGCCCCAGCATTTT,CASSFREIHQPQHF
TRBV2,once,TRBJ2-5,TRBD1,TGTGCCAGCAGCCGGACAGGGCGGCAAGAGACCCAGTACTTC,CASSRTGRQETQYF